This TCR beta chain is from a study of OX40 agonist ivuxolimab in advanced cancers. On the study more broadly: In this trial design, patients received ivuxolimab intravenously at 0.01 to 10 mg/kg every 2 weeks. A mean age of approximately 64 years, range about 20 to 79, was recorded, and approximately 80% were male. Study-wide results and caveats: The study found among the lowest clonal expansion in partial responders at 0.1-3.0 mg/kg.

Generated by immunoSEQ multiplex PCR, the TCRdb table keeps only in-frame clones and is missing some. The sample consists of tens of thousands of clones, around 84% of them appearing once. As regards this clone: Its antigen is unidentified.

This CDR3 has 14 residues. Germline values: CDR1 SGHTA, CDR2 FQGNSA. V was pared by 1 base and J by 2 bases, with 9 bases between. This TCR derives from an adult with an advanced solid tumor such as melanoma, head and neck, liver or kidney cancer. The chain couples TRBV7-2 to TRBJ2-7, with TRBD1 as a possible D gene (6 bases). Sequenced here: CD4+ or CD8+ T cells sorted from blood, sampled in a trial of the OX40 agonist ivuxolimab. Written as DNA, the CDR3 is TGTGCCAGCAGCTTAGAGGCAGGGGCCTACGAGCAGTACTTC. Its protein is CASSLEAGAYEQYF.